Given below is one T cell receptor beta chain in context. The CDR3 has 12 amino acids. V lost 4 bases and J lost 1, with 5 bases in between. The germline gives CDR1 SNHLY, CDR2 FYNNEI. The entry originates in a study of blood T cell repertoires in COVID-19. Using immunoSEQ multiplex PCR, the repertoire was profiled, and TCRdb retains in-frame clones only, with some absent. The sample has 300,000 to 400,000 clones, around 82% seen once. V is TRBV2 and J is TRBJ2-7, with D hard to call. The sequence was collected from a man between 25 and 39 years old with active or convalescent COVID-19. The source material was peripheral blood. The CDR3 DNA follows: TGTGCCAGCAGTGGTAGTTCCTACGAGCAGTACTTC. Its protein is CASSGSSYEQYF. The whole variable domain, remainder taken from reference TRBV2 and TRBJ2-7, is EPEVTQTPSHQVTQMGQEVILRCVPISNHLYFYWYRQILGQKVEFLVSFYNNEISEKSEIFDDQFSVERPDGSNFTLKIRSTKLEDSAMYFCASSGSSYEQYFGPGTRLTVT.